These 10 T cell receptor beta chains originate from one sample sequenced in a study of T cell clonality in common variable immunodeficiency. TCRdb keeps only in-frame clones here, not all; method: immunoSEQ multiplex PCR. This sample comprises about 52,000 clones, none seen once only. Material for sequencing was peripheral blood mononuclear cells. These receptors came from a person between 18 and 75 years old in good health.

The sample holds many counts of this clone. The covered CDR3 bases are TGCGCCAGCAGCGCCCGGACAGGGGGAACTCGTGGC. Protein product: CASSARTGGTRG. In full, the CDR3 is CASSARTGGTRGYTF. This chain links TRBV5-1 with TRBJ1-2; TRBD1 aligns across 10 bases. The observed sequence ends 3 residues before the CDR3 terminus, with the missing tail filled in from the germline J gene. After removal of 4 bases from V and 7 bases from J, the junction contained 10 bases not matched to a gene. CDR3 length: 15 residues. The germline V gene has CDR1 SGHRS and CDR2 YFSETQ.

This clone was counted many times. The CDR3 end lies 3 residues beyond the end of the read and is filled in from the germline J gene. The rearrangement uses TRBV20-1 and TRBJ2-6, with 8 bases that match TRBD2. The CDR3 spans 18 residues. Germline loops: CDR1 DFQATT, CDR2 SNEGSKA (reference sequence). V gave up 0 bases and J gave up 0 bases; unmatched junction bases: 7. CDR3 protein: CSARDSGGGSSGANVLTF. The sequenced part of the CDR3 DNA is TGCAGTGCTAGAGATTCCGGCGGGGGGAGCTCTGGGGCCAACGTC.

The table lists this clone with many counts. The read finishes 3 residues shy of the CDR3 end, and the germline J gene is used to complete it. The chain links TRBV5-1 to TRBJ2-2; 8 bases fit TRBD1. The V gene end was trimmed by 0 bases and the J gene end by 2 bases; junction bases not matched to a gene: 3. Germline V gene lookup returns CDR1 SGHRS and CDR2 YFSETQ. The CDR3 is made up of 16 amino acids. CDR3 amino acids: CASSLGTGLNTGELFF. CDR3 bases read: TGCGCCAGCAGCTTGGGGACAGGGCTCAACACCGGGGAG.

In its sample, this clone was seen many times. The sequence runs out 3 residues before the end of the CDR3; the remainder is reconstructed from the germline J gene. The chain combines TRBV7-3 with TRBJ2-3; 10 bases line up with TRBD1. Losses at the gene ends were 3 bases for V and 0 bases for J; bases not matched to a gene: 3. CDR1 and CDR2 (germline): SGHTA, FQGTGA. There are 16 residues in the CDR3. CDR3 sequence reads: CASSLTGGLSTDTQYF. The part of the CDR3 DNA that was read is TGTGCCAGCAGCTTGACAGGGGGCCTTAGCACAGATACG.

About this clone: Sequence at one end of the junction differs from germline and may be a read error. The DNA ends 3 residues before the CDR3 does, and the rest of the CDR3 is filled in from the germline J gene. Other DNA sequences from this sample encode an identical CDR3 as well. This sequence joins TRBV11-3 and TRBJ1-2; 7 nucleotides agree with TRBD1. This CDR3 is built from 13 residues. CDR1 and CDR2 from the germline V gene are SGHNT and YENEEA. The CDR3 bases that were read are TGTGCCAGCAGCGGGCAGGGGGGCTATGGT. This encodes CASSGQGGYG. From start to end, the CDR3 is CASSGQGGYGYTF. The full variable domain, completed using reference TRBV11-3 and TRBJ1-2, is EAGVVQSPRYKIIEKKQPVAFWCNPISGHNTLYWYLQNLGQGPELLIRYENEEAVDDSQLPKDRFSAERLKGVDSTLKIQPAELGDSAVYLCASSGQGGYGYTFGSGTRLTVV.

In this sample, this clone turned up many times. Read coverage stops 3 residues before the CDR3 terminus; the germline J gene supplies the remainder. The rearrangement uses TRBV28 and TRBJ2-3; D may be TRBD1 (5 bases). CDR3 size: 12 residues. The germline CDR1 and CDR2 sequences are MDHEN and SYDVKM. CDR3 in amino acids: CATQTAAQTQYF. The covered CDR3 bases are TGTGCCACCCAGACAGCCGCCCAGACG.

This clone has a count of ten or more. CDR3 bases read: TGCGCCAGCAGCACAACAGGGTCCAACGGC. Its protein product is CASSTTGSNG. The CDR3 reads in full as CASSTTGSNGYTF. The chain has TRBV5-1 and TRBJ1-2, with TRBD1 as a possible D gene (6 bases). The read terminates 3 residues before the CDR3 end, so the remaining end is supplied by the germline J gene. CDR3 length: 13 amino acids. Germline V gene sequence: CDR1 SGHRS, CDR2 YFSETQ.

Concerning this clone: The CDR3 end lies 3 residues beyond the end of the read and is filled in from the germline J gene. The genes are TRBV18 and TRBJ1-1; D perhaps matches TRBD1 (5 bases). The V and J ends lost 1 base and 5 bases respectively, with 17 bases between them. Germline CDR1 is KGHSH and CDR2 is LQKENI. This CDR3 comprises 16 residues. CDR3: CASSPLSGGGRTEAFF. Incomplete CDR3 DNA: TGTGCCAGCTCACCACTCTCGGGGGGAGGGAGGACTGAA.

This clone occurred many times. The read ends 3 residues shy of where the CDR3 ends; the end is completed using the germline J gene. This sequence joins TRBV29-1 and TRBJ1-2; TRBD1 matches 9 bases. Germline CDR1 SQVTM, CDR2 ANQGSEA. Trimming took 1 base from V and 4 from J; bases not matched to a gene: 4. The CDR3 consists of 14 residues. The part of the CDR3 DNA that was read is TGCAGCGTTGAAGCCGGGACAGGGAGCTATGGC. Translated: CSVEAGTGSYG. The entire CDR3 is CSVEAGTGSYGYTF.

Ten or more counts support this clone. Read sequence stops 3 residues before the CDR3 end, and the germline J gene provides the missing end. The chain uses TRBV18 and TRBJ2-5; TRBD2 matches 9 bases. Germline V gene sequence: CDR1 KGHSH, CDR2 LQKENI. V shed 4 bases, J shed 1 base, and the junction held 1 base outside the gene matches. The CDR3 length is 14 residues. Partial CDR3 DNA: TGTGCCAGCTCACTAGCGGGGGCCCAAGAGACC. It translates to CASSLAGAQET. The full-length CDR3 reads as CASSLAGAQETQYF.